This T cell receptor (beta chain) derives from a study of blood T cell repertoires in COVID-19. Study background: The study drew acute and convalescent COVID-19 samples from the United States, Italy and Spain. In each case, the material was cDNA or gDNA derived from T cells, B-cell-depleted T cells, or PBMCs.

Study processing details: Reference gene primer amplification gave nucleated cell count estimates. Profiled with immunoSEQ multiplex PCR; TCRdb holds only in-frame clones, not every one. V and J calls and clone size follow that table, whereas D and trimming were derived from the DNA. The data show 52,000 or so clones, with approximately 84% seen just once and about a sixth held by the top ten. The receptor was isolated from a man between 70 and 80 years old with active COVID-19. The sequenced sample was peripheral blood.

The CDR3 is CASSSGGGSPLHF. The CDR3 bases are TGTGCCAGCAGTTCAGGGGGCGGATCACCCCTCCACTTT. The rearrangement uses TRBV28 and TRBJ1-6, with 8 bases fitting TRBD1. The ends lost 4 bases at V and 10 bases at J; junction bases unmatched: 3. The CDR3 runs to 13 residues. Germline V CDR1 and CDR2: MDHEN, SYDVKM. The full variable domain, with the rest looked up from reference TRBV28 and TRBJ1-6, is DVKVTQSSRYLVKRTGEKVFLECVQDMDHENMFWYRQDPGLGLRLIYFSYDVKMKEKGDIPEGYSVSREKKERFSLILESASTNQTSMYLCASSSGGGSPLHFGNGTRLTVT.